This TCR beta chain was profiled in a study of blood T cell repertoires in COVID-19 (dated by TCRdb to the early 2020s). Looking at the study overall: The collaborator samples originated in the United States, Italy and Spain and spanned the acute and convalescent phases of COVID-19. The material from the prospective study consisted of cDNA or gDNA derived from T cells, B-cell-depleted T cells, or PBMCs. The samples were drawn from the first 160 participants of the ongoing ImmuneRACE study and from over a thousand subjects provided by 6 global collaborators. The repertoires were released in a freely available public database intended as a resource for research on the immune response to SARS-CoV-2. Where available, HLA class I and class II types were taken from metadata supplied by the sample provider and were not determined by assay-based typing. Nearly every sample came with metadata listing a de-identified subject ID, COVID-19 status, age in years and sex. Subjects who had been exposed to COVID-19, were actively infected with it, or had recovered from it provided the deeply sampled blood TCRbeta repertoires that made up the dataset.

Overall study results and their limits: The quantity of clinical and demographic metadata differed by source and by participant and was supplied without curation.

Another Seattle source contributed samples from volunteer blood donors who had recovered from COVID-19. The collaborating institutions used their own protocols to collect whole blood in K2EDTA tubes. For TCRbeta analysis, collaborators shipped samples as frozen whole blood, isolated PBMCs, or DNA extracted from either of those sample types. A remark on this clone: No antigen is known for it. No much larger clone is present one base from it, and per-base qualities are unavailable.

The immunoSEQ Assay, a bias-controlled multiplex PCR, was used to amplify TCRbeta CDR3 regions from genomic DNA. On the study's bioinformatics: The number of nucleated cells in each sample was estimated from the amplification of reference gene primers within the assay. To quantify the absolute abundance of each unique TCRbeta CDR3 rearrangement, sequence reads were collapsed and filtered. Productive Simpson clonality was computed per sample as the square root of Simpson's diversity index over productive rearrangements. TCRdb obtained this table from immuneACCESS and retained in-frame rearrangements with V and J assigned. These tables miss some clones; where compared with another copy, unresolved V genes account for less than half of the shortfall, and the remainder is unexplained. Clone size and V and J calls were adopted from that table, with D and trimming inferred from the DNA. The sample records a few hundred thousand clones, roughly nine tenths of which are singletons. The ten largest clones capture approximately 3.7% of the sample.

The CDR3, from cysteine to phenylalanine, totals 14 residues. Left in the record is the CDR3 DNA by itself, 42 bases read in frame from the first base. CDR1 and CDR2 were assigned from the germline V gene as ENHRY and SYGVKD. V trim: 6 bases; J trim: 6 bases; unmatched bases: 8. In this chain, TRBV10-3 is recombined with TRBJ2-7, with 10 bases aligning to TRBD1. The sequence was collected from a man in his sixties who had recovered from COVID-19. Sequencing used peripheral blood. The sequenced DNA is TGTGCCATCAGGATAGGGACAGGGGAAAGCGAGCAGTACTTC. It encodes CAIRIGTGESEQYF.